The 27 T cell receptor beta chains given below trace back to one sample, sequenced in a study of monozygotic twins with inflammatory bowel disease. TCRdb re-analyzed the 5' RACE reads; it lists each CDR3 protein once, without DNA. The sample table sets out under 200,000 distinct CDR3 sequences. The source material was blood. These receptors all stem from a human donor with ulcerative colitis or Crohn's disease, or a healthy co-twin of an affected twin (not recorded which).

The V and J genes are TRBV5-1 and TRBJ2-7; TCRdb gives TRBD1 as the D gene, but with no DNA this cannot be confirmed. From germline, CDR1 is SGHRS and CDR2 YFSETQ. CDR3 length: 14 amino acids. This chain's CDR3 is CASSSGTGRGEQYF.

V is TRBV7-6 and J is TRBJ1-5. The germline V gene encodes CDR1 SGHVS and CDR2 FNYEAQ. The CDR3 contains 13 residues. The chain's CDR3 is CASSSRVDQPQHF.

The chain combines TRBV7-9 with TRBJ2-3. Germline V gene data show CDR1 as SEHNR and CDR2 as FQNEAQ (reference sequence). This CDR3 comprises 13 residues. The CDR3 is CASSWQNTDTQYF.

This rearrangement joins TRBV5-1 to TRBJ2-7; there is no DNA to check the TCRdb D call of TRBD1. CDR1 and CDR2 from the germline V gene are SGHRS and YFSETQ. The CDR3 length is 14 residues. CDR3 loop: CASSEQGASYEQYF. Variable domain in full (rest from reference TRBV5-1 and TRBJ2-7): KAGVTQTPRYLIKTRGQQVTLSCSPISGHRSVSWYQQTPGQGLQFLFEYFSETQRNKGNFPGRFSGRQFSNSRSEMNVSTLELGDSALYLCASSEQGASYEQYFGPGTRLTVT.

The V and J genes are TRBV5-1 and TRBJ2-7; TCRdb indicates TRBD2, and absent DNA this call remains unverified. This CDR3 has 14 amino acids. The germline gives CDR1 SGHRS, CDR2 YFSETQ. CDR3 in amino acids: CASSFSGRFYEQYF.

The chain uses TRBV12-3 or TRBV12-4 and TRBJ2-7; TCRdb designates TRBD2, a call that cannot be tested without DNA. The CDR3 is 14 amino acids. CDR3 amino acids: CASSRTSGTYEQYF.

The genes are TRBV10-3 and TRBJ1-1. The germline V gene encodes CDR1 ENHRY and CDR2 SYGVKD. CDR3 length: 14 amino acids. CDR3 residues: CAITSSVDNTEAFF.

The V gene is TRBV5-4, the J gene TRBJ2-1; absent DNA, TCRdb's TRBD2 call cannot be checked. This CDR3 region has 15 residues. Germline loops: CDR1 SGHNT, CDR2 YYREEE (reference sequence). The CDR3 is CASSLGNRRDNEQFF.

J is TRBJ2-7 and V is TRBV11-2; TCRdb reports TRBD1, a call that lacks DNA to check it against. This CDR3 has 15 amino acids. Germline V gene lookup returns CDR1 SGHAT and CDR2 FQNNGV. The CDR3 protein is CASSFFGHGRYEQYF.

The rearrangement joins TRBV6-5 to TRBJ1-5; TCRdb returns TRBD1, unconfirmable since there is no DNA. The CDR3 runs 15 residues. Germline loops: CDR1 MNHEY, CDR2 SVGAGI. The CDR3 spells CASSYSQGDNQPQHF.

The chain joins TRBV30 to TRBJ2-5; TCRdb proposes TRBD1, but this gene call is untestable without DNA. CDR3 length: 14 amino acids. The V gene's germline CDR1 is GTSNPN and CDR2 SVGIG (reference sequence). The CDR3 reads CAWSGYGKGETQYF.

The V gene is TRBV7-8, the J gene TRBJ1-6. The CDR3 loop spans 14 amino acids. Per the germline V gene, CDR1 is SGHVS and CDR2 is FQNEAQ. The CDR3 loop is CASSLTTDNSPLHF. Looking up the rest from reference TRBV7-8 and TRBJ1-6 gives the full variable domain: GAGVSQSPRYKVAKRGQDVALRCDPISGHVSLFWYQQALGQGPEFLTYFQNEAQLDKSGLPSDRFFAERPEGSVSTLKIQRTQQEDSAVYLCASSLTTDNSPLHFGNGTRLTVT.

The chain uses TRBV11-1 and TRBJ1-1; without DNA, the TCRdb call of TRBD1 cannot be checked. The CDR3 has 18 amino acids. Germline V gene data show CDR1 as SGHAT and CDR2 as FQDESV (reference sequence). Here the CDR3 reads CASSVTPGQVGIPFEAFF.

The chain is built from TRBV9 and TRBJ2-6; the D gene TCRdb calls, TRBD1, cannot be checked with no DNA. The CDR3 contains 17 residues. Germline values: CDR1 SGDLS, CDR2 YYNGEE. CDR3 protein: CASSVEGVASGANVLTF.

The chain joins TRBV20-1 to TRBJ1-2; TCRdb names TRBD1, which stays unverified in the absence of DNA. Germline V lookup: CDR1 DFQATT, CDR2 SNEGSKA (reference sequence). The CDR3 extends over 16 amino acids. CDR3 amino acids: CSASSRTRGNNYGYTF.

The chain is built from TRBV7-2 and TRBJ2-2. Germline V lookup: CDR1 SGHTA, CDR2 FQGNSA. The CDR3 spans 11 residues. The CDR3 sequence: CASSRREELFF.

The J gene is TRBJ2-6, the V gene TRBV3-1. From germline, CDR1 is LGHDT and CDR2 YNNKEL (reference sequence). CDR3 size: 14 residues. CDR3 residues: CASSQEGDANVLTF.

J is TRBJ2-3 and V is TRBV5-1; the D call from TCRdb, TRBD2, cannot be confirmed without DNA. The CDR3 covers 15 residues. The germline V gene encodes CDR1 SGHRS and CDR2 YFSETQ. The CDR3 spells CASSLSGPRTDTQYF. Combining the CDR3 with reference TRBV5-1 and TRBJ2-3 gives the whole variable domain KAGVTQTPRYLIKTRGQQVTLSCSPISGHRSVSWYQQTPGQGLQFLFEYFSETQRNKGNFPGRFSGRQFSNSRSEMNVSTLELGDSALYLCASSLSGPRTDTQYFGPGTRLTVL.

V usage is TRBV12-3 or TRBV12-4 and J usage is TRBJ2-1; as DNA is missing, the TRBD2 call by TCRdb cannot be tested. The CDR3 covers 11 residues. CDR3 amino acids: CASTGLAHPVF.

This rearrangement joins TRBV5-4 to TRBJ1-4. CDR1 is SGHNT, CDR2 YYREEE, per germline (reference sequence). The CDR3 covers 13 residues. The CDR3 sequence is CASSGADEEKLFF.

The chain links TRBV9 to TRBJ2-2; TCRdb picks TRBD2, but there is no DNA to check that call. CDR1 is SGDLS, CDR2 YYNGEE, per germline. This CDR3 is 18 amino acids long. CDR3 protein: CASSVVGVGLAGAGELFF.

The chain uses TRBV4-3 and TRBJ2-1; the D call of TRBD2 rests on TCRdb alone, since no DNA is present to check it. The CDR3 is made up of 14 amino acids. Germline CDR1 and CDR2: LGHNA and YSLEER. The CDR3 loop is CASSQDVAGDEQFF.

The chain employs TRBV10-3 and TRBJ2-2; TCRdb gives TRBD1 as the D gene, but with no DNA this cannot be confirmed. The CDR3 totals 14 residues. In germline, CDR1 is ENHRY, CDR2 SYGVKD. CDR3 protein: CAITRGGNTGELFF.

The chain is built from TRBV15 and TRBJ2-3; TCRdb's D call, TRBD2, is unchecked because there is no DNA. In germline, CDR1 is LNHNV, CDR2 YYDKDF (reference sequence). There are 17 residues in the CDR3. The CDR3: CATSRDRREDGTDTQYF.

The chain joins TRBV25-1 to TRBJ2-2. This CDR3 is 14 amino acids long. Germline CDR1 is MGHDK and CDR2 is SYGVNS. CDR3 sequence reads: CASRQVGATGELLF.

The chain is built from TRBV29-1 and TRBJ2-1; TCRdb calls TRBD2, which cannot be checked without DNA. The CDR3 runs 14 residues. The germline V gene has CDR1 SQVTM and CDR2 ANQGSEA. The CDR3 sequence: CSVGLIGGRNEQFF.

The rearrangement links TRBV6-1 to TRBJ2-3; absent DNA, TCRdb's TRBD1 call cannot be checked. The CDR3 covers 15 residues. Looked up from germline, CDR1 is MNHNS and CDR2 is SASEGT. Here the CDR3 reads CASTRRGQGTDTQYF.